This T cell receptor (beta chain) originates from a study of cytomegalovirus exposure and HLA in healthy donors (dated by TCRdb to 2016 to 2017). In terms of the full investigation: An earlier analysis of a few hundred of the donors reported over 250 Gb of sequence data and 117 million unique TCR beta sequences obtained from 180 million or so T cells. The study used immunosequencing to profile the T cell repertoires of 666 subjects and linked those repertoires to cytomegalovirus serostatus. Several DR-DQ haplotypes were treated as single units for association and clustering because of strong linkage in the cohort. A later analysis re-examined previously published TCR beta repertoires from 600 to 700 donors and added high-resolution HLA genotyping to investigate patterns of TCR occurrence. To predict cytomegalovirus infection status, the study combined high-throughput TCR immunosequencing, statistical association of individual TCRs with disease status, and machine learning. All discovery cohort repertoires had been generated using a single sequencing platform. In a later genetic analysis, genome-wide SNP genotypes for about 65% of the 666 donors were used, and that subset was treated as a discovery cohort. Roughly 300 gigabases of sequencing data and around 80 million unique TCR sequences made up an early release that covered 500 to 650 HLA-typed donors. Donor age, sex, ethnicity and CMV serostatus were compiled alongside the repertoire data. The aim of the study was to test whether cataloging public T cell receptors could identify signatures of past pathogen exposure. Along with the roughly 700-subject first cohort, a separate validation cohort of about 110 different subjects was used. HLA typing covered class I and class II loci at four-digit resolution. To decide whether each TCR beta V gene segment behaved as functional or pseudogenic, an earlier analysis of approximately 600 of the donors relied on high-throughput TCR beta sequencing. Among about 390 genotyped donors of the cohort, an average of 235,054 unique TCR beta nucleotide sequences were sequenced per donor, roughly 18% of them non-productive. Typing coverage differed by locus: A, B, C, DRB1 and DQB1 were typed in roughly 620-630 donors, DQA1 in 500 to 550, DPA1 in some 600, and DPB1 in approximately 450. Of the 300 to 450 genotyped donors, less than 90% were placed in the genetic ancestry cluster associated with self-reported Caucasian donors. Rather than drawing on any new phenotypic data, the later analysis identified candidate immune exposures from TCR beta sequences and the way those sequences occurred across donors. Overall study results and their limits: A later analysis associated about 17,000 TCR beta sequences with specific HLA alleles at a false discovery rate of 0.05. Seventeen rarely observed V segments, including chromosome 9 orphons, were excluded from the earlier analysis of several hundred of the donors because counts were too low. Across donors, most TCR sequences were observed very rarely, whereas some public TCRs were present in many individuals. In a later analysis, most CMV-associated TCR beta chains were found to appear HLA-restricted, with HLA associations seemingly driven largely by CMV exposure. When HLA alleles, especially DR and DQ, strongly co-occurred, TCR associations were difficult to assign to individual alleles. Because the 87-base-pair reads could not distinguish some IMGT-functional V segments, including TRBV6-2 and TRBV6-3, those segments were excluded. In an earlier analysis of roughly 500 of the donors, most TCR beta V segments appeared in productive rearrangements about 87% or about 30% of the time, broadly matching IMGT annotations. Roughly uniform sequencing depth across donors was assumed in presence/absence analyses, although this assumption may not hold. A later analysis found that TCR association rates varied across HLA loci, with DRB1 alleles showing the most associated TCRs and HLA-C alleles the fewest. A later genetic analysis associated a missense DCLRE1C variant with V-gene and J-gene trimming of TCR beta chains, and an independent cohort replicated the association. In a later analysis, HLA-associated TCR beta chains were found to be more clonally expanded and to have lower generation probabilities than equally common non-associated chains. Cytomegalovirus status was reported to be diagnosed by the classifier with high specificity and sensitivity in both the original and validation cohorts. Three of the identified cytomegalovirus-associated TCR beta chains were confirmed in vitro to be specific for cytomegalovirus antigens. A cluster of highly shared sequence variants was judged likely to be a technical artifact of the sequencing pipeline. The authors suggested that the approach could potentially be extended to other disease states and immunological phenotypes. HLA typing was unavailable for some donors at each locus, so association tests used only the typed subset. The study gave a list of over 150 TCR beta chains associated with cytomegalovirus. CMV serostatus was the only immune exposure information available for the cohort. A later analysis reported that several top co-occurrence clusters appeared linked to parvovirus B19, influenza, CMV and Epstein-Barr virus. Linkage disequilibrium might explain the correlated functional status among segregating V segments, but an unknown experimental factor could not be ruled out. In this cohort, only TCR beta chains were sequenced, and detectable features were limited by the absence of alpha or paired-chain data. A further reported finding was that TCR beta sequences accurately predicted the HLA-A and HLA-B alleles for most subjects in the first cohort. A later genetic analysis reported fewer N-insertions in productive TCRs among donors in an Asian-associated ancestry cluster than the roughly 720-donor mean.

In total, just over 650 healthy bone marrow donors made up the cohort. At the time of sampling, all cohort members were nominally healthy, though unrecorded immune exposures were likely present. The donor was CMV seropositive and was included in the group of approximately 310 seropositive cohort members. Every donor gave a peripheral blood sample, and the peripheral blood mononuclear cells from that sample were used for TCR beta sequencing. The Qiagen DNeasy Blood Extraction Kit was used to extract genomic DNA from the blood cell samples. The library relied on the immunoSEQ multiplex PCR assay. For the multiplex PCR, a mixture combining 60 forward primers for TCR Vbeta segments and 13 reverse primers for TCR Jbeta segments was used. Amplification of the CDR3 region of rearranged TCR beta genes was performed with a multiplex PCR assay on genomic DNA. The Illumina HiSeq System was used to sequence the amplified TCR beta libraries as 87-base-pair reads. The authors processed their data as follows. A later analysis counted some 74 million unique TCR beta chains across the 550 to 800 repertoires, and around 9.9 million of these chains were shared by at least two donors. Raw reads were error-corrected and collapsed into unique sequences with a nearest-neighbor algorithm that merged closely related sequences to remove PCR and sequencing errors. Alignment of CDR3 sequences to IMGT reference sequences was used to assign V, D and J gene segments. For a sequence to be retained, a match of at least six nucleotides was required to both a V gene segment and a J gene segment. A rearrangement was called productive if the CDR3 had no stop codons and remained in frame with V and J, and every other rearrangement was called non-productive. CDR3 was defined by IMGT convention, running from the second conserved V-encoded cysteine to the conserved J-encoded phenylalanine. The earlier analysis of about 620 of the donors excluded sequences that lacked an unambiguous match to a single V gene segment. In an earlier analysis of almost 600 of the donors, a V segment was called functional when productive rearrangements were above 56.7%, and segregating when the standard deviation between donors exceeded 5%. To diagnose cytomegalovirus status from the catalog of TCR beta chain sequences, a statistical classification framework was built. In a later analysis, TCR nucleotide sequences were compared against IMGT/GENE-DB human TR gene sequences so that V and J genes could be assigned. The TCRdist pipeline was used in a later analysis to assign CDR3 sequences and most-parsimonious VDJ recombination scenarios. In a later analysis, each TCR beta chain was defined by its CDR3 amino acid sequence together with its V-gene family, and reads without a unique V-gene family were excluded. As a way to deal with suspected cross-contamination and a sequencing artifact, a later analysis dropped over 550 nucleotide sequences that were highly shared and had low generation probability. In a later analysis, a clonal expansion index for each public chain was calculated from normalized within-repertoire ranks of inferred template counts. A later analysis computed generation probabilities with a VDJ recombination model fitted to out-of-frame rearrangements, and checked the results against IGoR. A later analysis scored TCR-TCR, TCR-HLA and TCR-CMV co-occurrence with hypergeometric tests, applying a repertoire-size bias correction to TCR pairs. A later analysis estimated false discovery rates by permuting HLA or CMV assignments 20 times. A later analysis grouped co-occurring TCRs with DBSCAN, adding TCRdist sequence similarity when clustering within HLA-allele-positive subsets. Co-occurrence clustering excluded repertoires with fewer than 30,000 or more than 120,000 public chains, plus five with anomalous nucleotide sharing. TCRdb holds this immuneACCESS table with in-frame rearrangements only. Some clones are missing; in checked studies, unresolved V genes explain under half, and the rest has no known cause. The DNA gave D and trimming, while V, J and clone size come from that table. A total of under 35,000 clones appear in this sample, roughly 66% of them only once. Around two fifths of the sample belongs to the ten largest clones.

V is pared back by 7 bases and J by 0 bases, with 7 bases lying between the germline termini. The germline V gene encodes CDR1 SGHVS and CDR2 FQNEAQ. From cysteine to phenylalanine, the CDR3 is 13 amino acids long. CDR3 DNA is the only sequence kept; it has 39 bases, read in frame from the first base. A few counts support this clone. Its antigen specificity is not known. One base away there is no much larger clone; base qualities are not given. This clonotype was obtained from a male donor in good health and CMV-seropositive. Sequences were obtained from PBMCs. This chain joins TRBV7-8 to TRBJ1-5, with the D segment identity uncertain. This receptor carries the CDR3 CASNFNSNQPQHF. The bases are TGTGCCAGCAACTTTAATAGCAATCAGCCCCAGCATTTT.